This TCR beta chain was captured in a study of CD8 T cells in Susac syndrome. The RNA, roughly 0.45 to 1 ug, was put through reverse transcription using random hexamers. TCRdb reprocessed the immunoSEQ multiplex PCR reads with MiXCR, giving one entry per CDR3 protein. The sample has approximately 270,000 distinct CDR3 sequences, 93% seen once. The multiple sclerosis controls were treatment-naive patients, and their relapsing-remitting disease was stable or active. Through negative isolation, CD4+ and CD8+ T cells were obtained, while TEMRA cells were enriched using FACS. This clonotype was found once. Sequencing was done on a sample of CD4+ T cells from PBMCs. The sequence came from a human donor with multiple sclerosis.

The CDR3 bases are TGTGCCAGCAGTTTTTTGGGACGAGGGAACACTGAAGCTTTCTTT. This sequence encodes CASSFLGRGNTEAFF. The V gene is TRBV27, the J gene TRBJ1-1; tentatively, D is TRBD1 (5 bases). Trimming shortened V by 3 bases and J by 1 base, and 12 bases separated the two germline ends. Germline-derived CDR1 and CDR2 are MNHEY and SMNVEV (reference sequence). This CDR3 contains 15 residues.